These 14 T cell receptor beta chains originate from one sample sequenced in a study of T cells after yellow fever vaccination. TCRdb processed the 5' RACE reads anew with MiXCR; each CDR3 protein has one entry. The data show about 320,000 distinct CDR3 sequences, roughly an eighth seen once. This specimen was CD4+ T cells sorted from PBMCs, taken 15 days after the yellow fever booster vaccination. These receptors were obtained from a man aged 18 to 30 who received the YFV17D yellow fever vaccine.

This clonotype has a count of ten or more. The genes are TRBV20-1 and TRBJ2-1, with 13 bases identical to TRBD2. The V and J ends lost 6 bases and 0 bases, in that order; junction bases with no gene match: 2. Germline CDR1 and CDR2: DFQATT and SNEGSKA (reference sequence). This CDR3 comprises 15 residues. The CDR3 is CSARTSGGSYNEQFF. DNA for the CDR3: TGCAGTGCGAGGACTAGCGGGGGCTCCTACAATGAGCAGTTCTTC.

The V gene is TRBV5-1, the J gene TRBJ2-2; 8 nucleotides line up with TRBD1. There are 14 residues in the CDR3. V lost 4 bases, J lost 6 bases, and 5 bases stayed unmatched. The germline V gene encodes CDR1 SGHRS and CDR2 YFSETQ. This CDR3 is CASSQDRAAGELFF. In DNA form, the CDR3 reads TGCGCCAGCAGCCAGGACAGGGCGGCCGGGGAGCTGTTTTTT.

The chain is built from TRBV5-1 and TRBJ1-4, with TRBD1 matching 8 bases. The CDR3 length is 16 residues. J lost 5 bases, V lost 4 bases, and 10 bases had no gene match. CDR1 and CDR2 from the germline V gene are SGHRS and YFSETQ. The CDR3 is CASSIQGGILNEKLFF. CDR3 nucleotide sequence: TGCGCCAGCAGCATACAGGGGGGGATCCTAAATGAAAAACTGTTTTTT. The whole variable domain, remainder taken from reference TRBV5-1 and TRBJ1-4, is KAGVTQTPRYLIKTRGQQVTLSCSPISGHRSVSWYQQTPGQGLQFLFEYFSETQRNKGNFPGRFSGRQFSNSRSEMNVSTLELGDSALYLCASSIQGGILNEKLFFGSGTQLSVL.

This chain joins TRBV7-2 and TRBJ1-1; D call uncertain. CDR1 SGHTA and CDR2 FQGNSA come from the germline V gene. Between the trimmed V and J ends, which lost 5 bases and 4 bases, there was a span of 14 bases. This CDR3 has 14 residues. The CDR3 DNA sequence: TGTGCCAGCAGCACTCAGTGTGGCGGCACTGAAGCTTTCTTT. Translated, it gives CASSTQCGGTEAFF.

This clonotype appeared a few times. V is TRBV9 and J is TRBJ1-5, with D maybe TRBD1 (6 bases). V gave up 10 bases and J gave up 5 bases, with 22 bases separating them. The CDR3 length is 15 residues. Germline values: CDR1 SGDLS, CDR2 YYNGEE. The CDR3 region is CASSPRGAGDQPQHF. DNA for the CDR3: TGTGCCTCCAGCCCGAGGGGGGCAGGGGATCAGCCCCAGCATTTT.

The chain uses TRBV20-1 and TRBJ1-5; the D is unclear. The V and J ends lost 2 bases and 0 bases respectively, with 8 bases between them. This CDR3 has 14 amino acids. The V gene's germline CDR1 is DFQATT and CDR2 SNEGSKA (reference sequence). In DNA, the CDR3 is TGCAGTGCTAGACCAGGAGATAGCAATCAGCCCCAGCATTTT. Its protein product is CSARPGDSNQPQHF.

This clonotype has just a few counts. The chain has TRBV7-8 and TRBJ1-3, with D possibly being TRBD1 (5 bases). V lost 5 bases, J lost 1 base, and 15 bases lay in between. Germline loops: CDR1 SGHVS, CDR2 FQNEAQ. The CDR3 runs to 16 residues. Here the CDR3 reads CASSQHLGGSGNTIYF. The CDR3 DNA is TGTGCCAGCAGCCAACACCTGGGGGGTTCTGGAAACACCATATATTTT. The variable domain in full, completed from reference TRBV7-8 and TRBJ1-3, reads GAGVSQSPRYKVAKRGQDVALRCDPISGHVSLFWYQQALGQGPEFLTYFQNEAQLDKSGLPSDRFFAERPEGSVSTLKIQRTQQEDSAVYLCASSQHLGGSGNTIYFGEGSWLTVV.

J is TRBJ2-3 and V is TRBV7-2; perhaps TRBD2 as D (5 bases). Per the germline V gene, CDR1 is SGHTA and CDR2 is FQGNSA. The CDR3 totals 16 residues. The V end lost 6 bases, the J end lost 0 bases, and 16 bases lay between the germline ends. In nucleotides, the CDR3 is TGTGCCAGCAGATCGGCACGGGATCTGAGCACAGATACGCAGTATTTT. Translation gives CASRSARDLSTDTQYF.

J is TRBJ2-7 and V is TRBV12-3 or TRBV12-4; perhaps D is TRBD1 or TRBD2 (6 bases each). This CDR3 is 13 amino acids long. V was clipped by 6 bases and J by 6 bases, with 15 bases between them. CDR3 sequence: CASRGFWGAEQYF. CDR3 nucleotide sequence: TGTGCCAGCAGGGGTTTCTGGGGGGCCGAGCAGTACTTC.

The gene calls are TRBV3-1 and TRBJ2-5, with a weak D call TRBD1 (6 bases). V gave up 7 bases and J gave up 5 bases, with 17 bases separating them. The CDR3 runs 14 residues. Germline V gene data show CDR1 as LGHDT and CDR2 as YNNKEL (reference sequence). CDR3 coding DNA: TGTGCCAGCACCTCGACCGGAAGGGGGGAGACCCAGTACTTC. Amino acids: CASTSTGRGETQYF.

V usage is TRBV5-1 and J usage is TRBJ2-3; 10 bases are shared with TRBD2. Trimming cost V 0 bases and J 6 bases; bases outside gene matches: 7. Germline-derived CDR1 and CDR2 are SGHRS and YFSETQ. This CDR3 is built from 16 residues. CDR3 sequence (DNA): TGCGCCAGCAGCTTGGGAGCTAGCGGGGGCCCGGATACGCAGTATTTT. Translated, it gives CASSLGASGGPDTQYF.

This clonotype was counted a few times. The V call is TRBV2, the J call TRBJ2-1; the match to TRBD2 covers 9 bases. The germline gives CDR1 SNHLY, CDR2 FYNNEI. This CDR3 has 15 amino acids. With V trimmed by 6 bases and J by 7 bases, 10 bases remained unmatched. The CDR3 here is CASRPFSGGENEQFF. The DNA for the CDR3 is TGTGCCAGCAGACCGTTTAGCGGGGGCGAAAATGAGCAGTTCTTC.

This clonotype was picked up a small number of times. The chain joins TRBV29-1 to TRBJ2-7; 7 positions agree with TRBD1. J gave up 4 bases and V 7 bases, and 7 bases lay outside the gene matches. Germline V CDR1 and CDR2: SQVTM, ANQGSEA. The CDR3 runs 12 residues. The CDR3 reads CSGGQGVYEQYF. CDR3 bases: TGCAGCGGCGGGCAGGGGGTGTACGAGCAGTACTTC.

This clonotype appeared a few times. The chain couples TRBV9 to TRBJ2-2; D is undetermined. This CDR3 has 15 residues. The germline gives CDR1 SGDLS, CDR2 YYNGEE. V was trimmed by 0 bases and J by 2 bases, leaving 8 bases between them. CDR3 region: CASSVGASNTGELFF. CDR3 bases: TGTGCCAGCAGCGTAGGGGCCAGTAACACCGGGGAGCTGTTTTTT.